This T cell receptor (beta chain) came from a study of blood T cell repertoires in COVID-19. TCRdb's copy holds only in-frame clones and misses some; the assay was immunoSEQ multiplex PCR. The table has about 140,000 clones, 87% seen once. V shed 4 bases, J shed 6 bases, and the junction held 4 bases outside the gene matches. The germline V gene encodes CDR1 SGHTS and CDR2 YDEGEE. The CDR3 runs to 14 residues. The sample was PBMCs or T cells enriched from blood (not recorded which). The chain carries TRBV5-8 and TRBJ1-6, with 7 bases fitting TRBD1. This sequence was found in a man in his sixties who had recovered from COVID-19. The CDR3 DNA follows: TGTGCCAGCAGCGCGGGACAGTCTAATTCACCCCTCCACTTT. As protein: CASSAGQSNSPLHF.